These 32 T cell receptor beta chains were all obtained from the same sample, sequenced in a study of shared clonotypes between healthy human individuals. Method: immunoSEQ multiplex PCR; TCRdb's copy keeps in-frame clones and lacks some. The table includes roughly 2 million clones, 85% to 95% detected once. What was sequenced was naive CD4+ T cells sorted from blood. The subset was: CD45RA+ positively selected. The receptors come from a man in his late teens or twenties in good health.

The V gene is TRBV6-5, the J gene TRBJ1-3; unclear D gene. The germline CDR1 and CDR2 sequences are MNHEY and SVGAGI. The CDR3 is 13 residues long. V was clipped by 6 bases and J by 4 bases, with 10 bases between them. DNA for the CDR3: TGTGCCAGCAGCCAGACCCCCGGAAACACCATATATTTT. It is translated as CASSQTPGNTIYF.

The chain uses TRBV5-4 and TRBJ2-1; TRBD1 matches at 11 bases. The CDR3 covers 15 residues. Trimming removed 1 base from V and 9 bases from J; junction bases left unmatched: 6. From germline, CDR1 is SGHNT and CDR2 YYREEE (reference sequence). The CDR3 DNA is TGTGCCAGCAGCTTGCAGGACAGGGGGCAGGGTGAGCAGTTCTTC. Its translation: CASSLQDRGQGEQFF.

The chain carries TRBV28 and TRBJ1-1, with D maybe TRBD1 (6 bases). The CDR3 is made up of 15 amino acids. V gave up 5 bases and J gave up 5 bases, with 18 bases separating them. Germline values: CDR1 MDHEN, CDR2 SYDVKM. This CDR3 is CASSPADTGNTEAFF. Written as DNA, the CDR3 is TGTGCCAGCAGTCCCGCGGACACAGGGAATACTGAAGCTTTCTTT.

The rearrangement links TRBV7-9 to TRBJ1-2, with D possibly matching TRBD1 (5 bases). CDR1 and CDR2 (germline): SEHNR, FQNEAQ (reference sequence). The CDR3 is 18 residues long. The V end lost 4 bases, the J end lost 5 bases, and 26 bases lay between the germline ends. The CDR3 spells CASSSTQGSTVMGYGYTF. CDR3 sequence (DNA): TGTGCCAGCAGCTCCACTCAGGGAAGTACCGTAATGGGGTATGGCTACACCTTC.

The chain couples TRBV4-1 to TRBJ1-1; D perhaps matches TRBD1 (6 bases). The CDR3 extends over 14 amino acids. Germline assignment: CDR1 MGHRA and CDR2 YSYEKL. Trimming removed 3 bases at V and 2 bases at J, with 10 bases between. Written as DNA, the CDR3 is TGCGCCAGCAGCCACCCGACAGGTAACACTGAAGCTTTCTTT. Translated, it gives CASSHPTGNTEAFF.

This clone was observed once. The identical CDR3 is also encoded by other nucleotide sequences in the sample. The chain employs TRBV5-1 and TRBJ2-5, with D perhaps matching TRBD2 (6 bases). Germline V CDR1 and CDR2: SGHRS, YFSETQ. Trimming left V 0 bases short and J 4 bases short, with 10 bases between. There are 14 residues in the CDR3. CDR3 sequence reads: CASSLVAGIETQYF. The CDR3 nucleotides read TGCGCCAGCAGCTTGGTTGCGGGAATAGAGACCCAGTACTTC.

The rearrangement joins TRBV27 to TRBJ2-6; weak D call: TRBD1 (5 bases). Germline loops: CDR1 MNHEY, CDR2 SMNVEV (reference sequence). The CDR3 is made up of 17 amino acids. With 5 bases removed from V and 0 bases from J, the gap between germline ends came to 14 bases. The CDR3 protein is CASSIHPTVSGANVLTF. The CDR3 DNA is TGTGCCAGCAGTATACACCCGACAGTCTCTGGGGCCAACGTCCTGACTTTC. Filled out from reference TRBV27 and TRBJ2-6, the complete variable domain reads EAQVTQNPRYLITVTGKKLTVTCSQNMNHEYMSWYRQDPGLGLRQIYYSMNVEVTDKGDVPEGYKVSRKEKRNFPLILESPSPNQTSLYFCASSIHPTVSGANVLTFGAGSRLTVL.

The CDR3 region has the DNA TGTGCCAGCTCACCACGGCAGCTAGACACCGGGGAGCTGTTTTTT. It encodes CASSPRQLDTGELFF. This sequence joins TRBV18 and TRBJ2-2; D is ambiguous. The CDR3 is made up of 15 amino acids. The V end lost 1 base, the J end lost 3 bases, and 9 bases lay between the germline ends. From germline, CDR1 is KGHSH and CDR2 LQKENI.

J is TRBJ2-3 and V is TRBV20-1; D unclear. Germline V gene sequence: CDR1 DFQATT, CDR2 SNEGSKA (reference sequence). CDR3 length: 10 amino acids. Between the trimmed V and J ends, which lost 7 bases and 4 bases, there was a span of 6 bases. The CDR3 nucleotides read TGCAGTGTCGCCGCAGATACGCAGTATTTT. It is translated as CSVAADTQYF.

The chain couples TRBV7-9 to TRBJ1-6, with D uncertain. This CDR3 has 16 amino acids. V lost 5 bases, J lost 1 base, and 12 bases lay in between. Germline V gene sequence: CDR1 SEHNR, CDR2 FQNEAQ (reference sequence). This CDR3 reads CASSRAETSYNSPLHF. The CDR3 DNA reads as TGTGCCAGCAGCCGGGCGGAGACTTCCTATAATTCACCCCTCCACTTT.

V is TRBV5-4 and J is TRBJ2-1; TRBD2 matches 12 bases. The CDR3 is 16 residues long. The J segment lost 3 bases and the V segment lost 3 bases, leaving 4 bases of the junction unmatched. The germline V gene has CDR1 SGHNT and CDR2 YYREEE (reference sequence). CDR3 residues: CASSSRTSGIYNEQFF. The CDR3 DNA is TGTGCCAGCAGCTCCCGGACTAGCGGGATCTACAATGAGCAGTTCTTC.

As regards this clone: Distinct nucleotide sequences in the sample also encode this CDR3. The chain has TRBV18 and TRBJ2-7, with D possibly matching TRBD1 (6 bases). V was shortened by 3 bases and J by 7 bases, with 13 bases between the two germline ends. CDR3 length: 13 residues. Germline CDR1 and CDR2: KGHSH and LQKENI. Here the CDR3 reads CASSPPGAGEQYF. CDR3 in DNA: TGTGCCAGCTCACCCCCAGGGGCAGGAGAGCAGTACTTC.

This clone was counted a single time. This chain joins TRBV6-5 and TRBJ2-7; D possibly corresponds to TRBD1 (5 bases). Germline V lookup: CDR1 MNHEY, CDR2 SVGAGI. Trimming took off 6 bases at V and 4 bases at J, with 16 bases between the two ends. CDR3 length equals 14 residues. The CDR3 is CASRTQGGNYEQYF. The CDR3 bases are TGTGCCAGCAGAACCCAGGGCGGTAATTACGAGCAGTACTTC.

The rearrangement joins TRBV4-1 to TRBJ1-5; D unresolved. Per germline, CDR1 MGHRA and CDR2 YSYEKL. V was clipped by 0 bases and J by 7 bases, with 10 bases between them. This CDR3 region has 14 residues. The CDR3 reads CASSQDRLGQPQHF. CDR3 DNA: TGCGCCAGCAGCCAAGATCGGTTAGGCCAGCCCCAGCATTTT.

The chain carries TRBV9 and TRBJ2-3; D might be TRBD2 (5 bases). V lost 4 bases and J lost 0, with 18 bases in between. The CDR3 consists of 17 residues. The germline V gene encodes CDR1 SGDLS and CDR2 YYNGEE. CDR3 in DNA: TGTGCCAGCAGCTCATATGGCGGGTTGAGGAGCACAGATACGCAGTATTTT. Protein: CASSSYGGLRSTDTQYF.

The chain couples TRBV28 to TRBJ1-2; 9 bases line up with TRBD1. Trimming at V came to 7 bases and at J to 7 bases, leaving 7 bases not matched to a gene. CDR1 MDHEN and CDR2 SYDVKM come from the germline V gene. The CDR3 extends over 13 amino acids. CDR3 sequence reads: CASKTGTGTGYTF. CDR3 bases: TGTGCCAGCAAGACCGGGACAGGGACTGGCTACACCTTC.

This rearrangement joins TRBV6-4 to TRBJ1-6; TRBD1 matches at 8 bases. V gave up 0 bases and J gave up 6 bases; unmatched junction bases: 1. The CDR3 runs 15 residues. Germline lookup yields CDR1 MRHNA and CDR2 SNTAGT. The CDR3 loop reads CASSDSTGVNSPLHF. CDR3 sequence (DNA): TGTGCCAGCAGTGACTCGACAGGGGTTAATTCACCCCTCCACTTT.

V gene TRBV28 combines with J gene TRBJ2-5, with a tentative D call TRBD1 (5 bases). V shed 4 bases and J shed 7 bases, with 7 bases lying between them. The CDR3 consists of 11 residues. CDR1 MDHEN and CDR2 SYDVKM come from the germline V gene. Here the CDR3 DNA reads TGTGCCAGCAGTTCCCAGGGGACCCAGTACTTC. Its translation: CASSSQGTQYF.

The rearrangement links TRBV6-1 to TRBJ2-3; 7 nucleotides line up with TRBD1. CDR1 is MNHNS, CDR2 SASEGT, per germline. V shed 7 bases and J 1 base; nucleotides not matched to a gene: 2. This CDR3 region has 13 residues. CDR3 DNA sequence: TGTGCCAGCACCACAGGGGGCACAGATACGCAGTATTTT. Translated: CASTTGGTDTQYF.

The rearrangement uses TRBV27 and TRBJ2-1, with a tentative D call TRBD2 (6 bases). Deletions cut 8 bases from V and 5 bases from J, with 19 bases between. The CDR3 has 15 residues. CDR1 is MNHEY, CDR2 SMNVEV, per germline (reference sequence). CDR3 bases: TGTGCCAGCGCCCCGGGGGAGATAGGTGACAATGAGCAGTTCTTC. Its protein product is CASAPGEIGDNEQFF.

The rearrangement links TRBV27 to TRBJ2-3; D is unresolved. V was shortened by 0 bases and J by 1 base, with 8 bases between the two germline ends. CDR1 and CDR2 from the germline V gene are MNHEY and SMNVEV (reference sequence). This CDR3 comprises 15 residues. Here the CDR3 reads CASSLSLGRTDTQYF. The CDR3 nucleotides are TGTGCCAGCAGTTTATCACTCGGCCGCACAGATACGCAGTATTTT.

The gene calls are TRBV7-9 and TRBJ2-7; 8 bases line up with TRBD1. The CDR3 has 15 residues. CDR1 and CDR2 from the germline V gene are SEHNR and FQNEAQ (reference sequence). The trim removed 1 base at V and 3 bases at J, leaving 5 bases unmatched. CDR3 nucleotide sequence: TGTGCCAGCAGCTTAGACGCAGGGGGCATCTACGAGCAGTACTTC. Residues: CASSLDAGGIYEQYF.

CDR3 protein: CASSQDRAAHSPLHF. The CDR3 coding sequence is TGTGCCAGCAGCCAAGATCGGGCAGCCCATTCACCCCTCCACTTT. The V and J genes are TRBV4-2 and TRBJ1-6; D not resolved. Germline CDR1 LGHNA, CDR2 YNFKEQ. The V end lost 0 bases, the J end lost 8 bases, and 11 bases lay between the germline ends. CDR3 length: 15 amino acids.

This chain joins TRBV25-1 and TRBJ2-5; maybe TRBD1 (6 bases). The CDR3 contains 15 residues. V was clipped by 2 bases and J by 5 bases, with 15 bases between them. Per germline, CDR1 MGHDK and CDR2 SYGVNS. The CDR3 protein is CASSEVWGQGETQYF. In DNA, the CDR3 is TGTGCCAGCAGTGAAGTCTGGGGGCAGGGGGAGACCCAGTACTTC. The full variable domain, completed using reference TRBV25-1 and TRBJ2-5, is EADIYQTPRYLVIGTGKKITLECSQTMGHDKMYWYQQDPGMELHLIHYSYGVNSTEKGDLSSESTVSRIRTEHFPLTLESARPSHTSQYLCASSEVWGQGETQYFGPGTRLLVL.

The chain employs TRBV25-1 and TRBJ2-1; 8 nucleotides align to TRBD1. The germline V gene has CDR1 MGHDK and CDR2 SYGVNS. The V segment lost 7 bases and the J segment 6 bases; nucleotides outside the gene matches: 5. The CDR3 extends over 13 amino acids. The CDR3 loop reads CASNRQGINEQFF. For the CDR3, the DNA is TGTGCCAGCAACCGACAGGGGATCAATGAGCAGTTCTTC. Using reference TRBV25-1 and TRBJ2-1 for the parts outside the CDR3, the full variable domain is EADIYQTPRYLVIGTGKKITLECSQTMGHDKMYWYQQDPGMELHLIHYSYGVNSTEKGDLSSESTVSRIRTEHFPLTLESARPSHTSQYLCASNRQGINEQFFGPGTRLTVL.

This rearrangement joins TRBV2 to TRBJ1-2, with D perhaps matching TRBD1 (5 bases). Per the germline V gene, CDR1 is SNHLY and CDR2 is FYNNEI. This CDR3 is 13 amino acids long. V lost 8 bases and J 4 bases, leaving 14 bases between the germline ends. The CDR3 spells CASRTSGGYGYTF. In nucleotides, the CDR3 is TGTGCCAGCCGAACCTCGGGGGGCTATGGCTACACCTTC. Full variable domain (rest looked up from reference TRBV2 and TRBJ1-2): EPEVTQTPSHQVTQMGQEVILRCVPISNHLYFYWYRQILGQKVEFLVSFYNNEISEKSEIFDDQFSVERPDGSNFTLKIRSTKLEDSAMYFCASRTSGGYGYTFGSGTRLTVV.

The chain couples TRBV7-2 to TRBJ2-1; 7 bases match TRBD1. This CDR3 is built from 14 residues. The germline V gene encodes CDR1 SGHTA and CDR2 FQGNSA. With 5 bases clipped from V and 4 bases from J, the junction kept 5 bases outside the gene matches. CDR3 amino acids: CASSNRGEYNEQFF. CDR3 in DNA: TGTGCCAGCAGCAACAGGGGCGAATACAATGAGCAGTTCTTC.

This clone has only one observation. The V gene is TRBV9, the J gene TRBJ2-7; tentative D call: TRBD1 (7 bases). Germline CDR1 and CDR2: SGDLS and YYNGEE. V was clipped by 4 bases and J by 1 base, with 21 bases between them. CDR3 size: 17 residues. The CDR3 nucleotides read TGTGCCAGCAGCCCTCACGCGGGGCCAGGGGGATCCTACGAGCAGTACTTC. This translates into CASSPHAGPGGSYEQYF.

The genes are TRBV6-1 and TRBJ2-7; the D is unclear. CDR1 and CDR2 from the germline V gene are MNHNS and SASEGT. The CDR3 is made up of 14 amino acids. Trimming removed 2 bases at V and 4 bases at J, with 12 bases between. This CDR3 is CASSELPGLYEQYF. The CDR3 DNA reads TGTGCCAGCAGTGAACTACCCGGGTTATACGAGCAGTACTTC.

V is TRBV9 and J is TRBJ1-3; possibly TRBD1 for D (5 bases). Trimming cost V 0 bases and J 7 bases, with 14 bases left between them. The germline V gene encodes CDR1 SGDLS and CDR2 YYNGEE. There are 15 residues in the CDR3. The CDR3 spells CASSVGRVAGNTIYF. The DNA for the CDR3 is TGTGCCAGCAGCGTAGGCAGGGTGGCAGGGAACACCATATATTTT.

This clone showed up just once. Other DNA sequences in the same sample also yield this CDR3. The chain has TRBV6-6 and TRBJ2-7; 9 bases are shared with TRBD1. J lost 4 bases, V lost 0 bases, and 4 bases had no gene match. The CDR3 totals 15 residues. Germline assignment: CDR1 MNHNY and CDR2 SVGAGI (reference sequence). The CDR3 nucleotides read TGTGCCAGCAGTTACTCGACAGGGGGAAGTTACGAGCAGTACTTC. Encoded protein: CASSYSTGGSYEQYF.

This chain links TRBV7-9 with TRBJ1-1; no definite D call. The ends were cut back, 5 bases at V and 0 bases at J, with 7 bases in the middle. The CDR3 extends over 13 amino acids. The germline V gene encodes CDR1 SEHNR and CDR2 FQNEAQ (reference sequence). This CDR3 is CASSALMNTEAFF. DNA of the CDR3: TGTGCCAGCAGCGCCTTAATGAACACTGAAGCTTTCTTT. The full variable domain, its missing parts supplied by reference TRBV7-9 and TRBJ1-1, is DTGVSQNPRHKITKRGQNVTFRCDPISEHNRLYWYRQTLGQGPEFLTYFQNEAQLEKSRLLSDRFSAERPKGSFSTLEIQRTEQGDSAMYLCASSALMNTEAFFGQGTRLTVV.